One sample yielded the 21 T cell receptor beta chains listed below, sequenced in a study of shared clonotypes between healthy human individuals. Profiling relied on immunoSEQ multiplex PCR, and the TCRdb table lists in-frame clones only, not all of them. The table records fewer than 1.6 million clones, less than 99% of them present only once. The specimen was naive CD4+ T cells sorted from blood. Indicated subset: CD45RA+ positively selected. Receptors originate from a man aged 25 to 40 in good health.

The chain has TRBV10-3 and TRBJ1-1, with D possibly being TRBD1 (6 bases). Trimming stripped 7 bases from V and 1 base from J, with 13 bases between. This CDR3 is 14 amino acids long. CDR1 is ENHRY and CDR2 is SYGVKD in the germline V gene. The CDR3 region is CAINAGQWNTEAFF. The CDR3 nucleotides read TGTGCCATCAATGCAGGACAGTGGAACACTGAAGCTTTCTTT.

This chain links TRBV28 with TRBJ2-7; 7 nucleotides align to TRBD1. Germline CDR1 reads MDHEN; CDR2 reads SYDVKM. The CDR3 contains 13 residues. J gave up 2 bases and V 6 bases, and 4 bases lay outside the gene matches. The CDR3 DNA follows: TGTGCCAGCAGGCCGACAGGGACCTACGAGCAGTACTTC. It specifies CASRPTGTYEQYF.

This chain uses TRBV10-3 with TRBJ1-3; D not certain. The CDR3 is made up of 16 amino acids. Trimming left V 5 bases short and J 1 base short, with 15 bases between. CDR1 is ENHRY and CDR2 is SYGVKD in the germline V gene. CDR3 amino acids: CAISPNSGRSGNTIYF. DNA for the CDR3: TGTGCCATCAGTCCAAACTCGGGCCGGTCTGGAAACACCATATATTTT.

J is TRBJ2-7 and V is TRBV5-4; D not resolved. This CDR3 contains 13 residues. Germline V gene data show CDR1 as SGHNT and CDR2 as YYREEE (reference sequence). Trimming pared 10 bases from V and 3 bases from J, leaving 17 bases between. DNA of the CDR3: TGTGCCCTCGGAACGCGGAACAGCTACGAGCAGTACTTC. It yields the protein CALGTRNSYEQYF.

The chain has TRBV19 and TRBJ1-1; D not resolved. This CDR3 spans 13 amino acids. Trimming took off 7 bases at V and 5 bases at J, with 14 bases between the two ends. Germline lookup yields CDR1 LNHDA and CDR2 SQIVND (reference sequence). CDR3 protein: CASTELARTEAFF. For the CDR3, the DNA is TGTGCCAGTACTGAGTTGGCGAGGACTGAAGCTTTCTTT.

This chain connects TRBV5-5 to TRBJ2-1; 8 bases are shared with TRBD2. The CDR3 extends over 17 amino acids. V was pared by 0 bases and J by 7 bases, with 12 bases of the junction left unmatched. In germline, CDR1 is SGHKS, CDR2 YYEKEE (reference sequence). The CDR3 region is CASSLGPSGGRMNEQFF. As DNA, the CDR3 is TGTGCCAGCAGCTTGGGCCCAAGTGGCGGGAGGATGAATGAGCAGTTCTTC.

CDR3 residues: CASTQTGSYEQYF. The CDR3 DNA sequence: TGCGCCAGCACCCAGACGGGTAGCTACGAGCAGTACTTC. The genes are TRBV10-2 and TRBJ2-7; D uncertain. CDR3 length: 13 amino acids. V was pared by 7 bases and J by 3 bases, with 13 bases between. Germline V gene sequence: CDR1 WSHSY, CDR2 SAAADI.

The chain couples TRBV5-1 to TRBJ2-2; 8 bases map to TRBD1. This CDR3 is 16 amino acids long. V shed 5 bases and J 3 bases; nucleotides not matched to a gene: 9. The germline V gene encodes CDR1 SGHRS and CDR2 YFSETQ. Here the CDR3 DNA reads TGCGCCAGCAGTCTATCACCGACAGGGGACACCGGGGAGCTGTTTTTT. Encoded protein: CASSLSPTGDTGELFF.

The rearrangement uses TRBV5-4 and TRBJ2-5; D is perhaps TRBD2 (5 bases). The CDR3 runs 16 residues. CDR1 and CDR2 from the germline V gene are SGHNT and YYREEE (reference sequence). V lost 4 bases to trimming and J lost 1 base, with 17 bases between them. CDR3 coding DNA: TGTGCCAGCAGCCGAGGTGGGCCTAGCCTCCAAGAGACCCAGTACTTC. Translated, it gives CASSRGGPSLQETQYF.

The DNA for the CDR3 is TGTGCCATCAGTGGGAACTACGAGCAGTACTTC. Translation: CAISGNYEQYF. The chain carries TRBV10-3 and TRBJ2-7, with D uncertain. This CDR3 region has 11 residues. CDR1 is ENHRY, CDR2 SYGVKD, per germline. V dropped 4 bases and J dropped 3 bases, with 4 bases sitting between them.

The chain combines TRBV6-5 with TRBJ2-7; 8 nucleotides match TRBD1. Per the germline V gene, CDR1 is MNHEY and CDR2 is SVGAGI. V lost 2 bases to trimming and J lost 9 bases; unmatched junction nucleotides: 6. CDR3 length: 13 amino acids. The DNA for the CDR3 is TGTGCCAGCAGTTACGGCAAGGACAGGGTGCAGTACTTC. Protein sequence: CASSYGKDRVQYF.

CDR3 region: CASSQLSGGPNTGELFF. The CDR3 nucleotides read TGCGCCAGCAGCCAACTTAGCGGGGGACCGAACACCGGGGAGCTGTTTTTT. The chain joins TRBV4-1 to TRBJ2-2, with 9 bases lining up with TRBD2. The CDR3 is 17 amino acids. CDR1 and CDR2 (germline): MGHRA, YSYEKL. Unmatched junction bases numbered 4, after V lost 2 bases and J lost 0 bases.

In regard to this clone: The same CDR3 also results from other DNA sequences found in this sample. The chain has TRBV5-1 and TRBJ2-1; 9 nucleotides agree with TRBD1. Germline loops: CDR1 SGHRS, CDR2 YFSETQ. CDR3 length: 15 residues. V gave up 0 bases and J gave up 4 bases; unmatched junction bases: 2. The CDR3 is CASSLGDREYNEQFF. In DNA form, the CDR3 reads TGCGCCAGCAGCTTGGGGGACAGGGAGTACAATGAGCAGTTCTTC.

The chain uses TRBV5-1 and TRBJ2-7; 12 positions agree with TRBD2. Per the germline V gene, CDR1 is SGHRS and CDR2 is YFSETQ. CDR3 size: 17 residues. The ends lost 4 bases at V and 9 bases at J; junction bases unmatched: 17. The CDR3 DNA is TGCGCCAGCAGCCGGGGACTAGCGGGTGATCTTCCTACGGGGCAGTACTTC. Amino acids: CASSRGLAGDLPTGQYF.

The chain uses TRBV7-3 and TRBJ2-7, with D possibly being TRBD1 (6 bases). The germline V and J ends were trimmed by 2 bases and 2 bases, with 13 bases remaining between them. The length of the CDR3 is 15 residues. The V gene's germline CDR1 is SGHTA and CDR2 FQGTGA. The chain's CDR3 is CASSLWARGPYEQYF. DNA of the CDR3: TGTGCCAGCAGCTTATGGGCCAGGGGACCCTACGAGCAGTACTTC. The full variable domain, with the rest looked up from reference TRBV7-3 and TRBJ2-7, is GAGVSQTPSNKVTEKGKYVELRCDPISGHTALYWYRQSLGQGPEFLIYFQGTGAADDSGLPNDRFFAVRPEGSVSTLKIQRTERGDSAVYLCASSLWARGPYEQYFGPGTRLTVT.

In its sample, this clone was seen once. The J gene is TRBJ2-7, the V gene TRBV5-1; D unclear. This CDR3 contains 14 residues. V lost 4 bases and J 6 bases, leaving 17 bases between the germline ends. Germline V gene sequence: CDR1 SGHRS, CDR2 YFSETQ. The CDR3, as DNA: TGCGCCAGCAGCCCCCGTTACATCGCCTCCGAGCAGTACTTC. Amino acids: CASSPRYIASEQYF.

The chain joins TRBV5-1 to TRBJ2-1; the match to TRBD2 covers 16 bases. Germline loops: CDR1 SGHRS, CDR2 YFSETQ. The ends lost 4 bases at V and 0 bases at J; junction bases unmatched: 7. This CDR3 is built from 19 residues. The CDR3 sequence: CASSPGTSGRASSYNEQFF. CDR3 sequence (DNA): TGCGCCAGCAGCCCCGGGACTAGCGGGAGGGCCTCCTCCTACAATGAGCAGTTCTTC.

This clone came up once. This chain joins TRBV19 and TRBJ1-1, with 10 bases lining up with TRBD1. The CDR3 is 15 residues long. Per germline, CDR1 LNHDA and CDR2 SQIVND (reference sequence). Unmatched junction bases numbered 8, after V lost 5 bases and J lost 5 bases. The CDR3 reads CASSAGQGRGTEAFF. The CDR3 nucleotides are TGTGCCAGTAGTGCGGGACAGGGGAGGGGAACTGAAGCTTTCTTT.

CDR3 loop: CASSPAGISTTDTQYF. DNA of the CDR3: TGTGCCAGCAGCCCCGCTGGCATCTCTACGACAGATACGCAGTATTTT. The chain links TRBV7-2 to TRBJ2-3; D is unresolved. V lost 5 bases and J 3 bases, leaving 18 bases between the germline ends. The CDR3 spans 16 residues. Germline CDR1 reads SGHTA; CDR2 reads FQGNSA.

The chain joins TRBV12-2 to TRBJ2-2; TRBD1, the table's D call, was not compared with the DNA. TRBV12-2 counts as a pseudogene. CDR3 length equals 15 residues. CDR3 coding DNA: TGTGCAAGTCGCTCGAGACAGGGGGACACCGGGGAGCTGTTTTTT. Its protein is CASRSRQGDTGELFF.

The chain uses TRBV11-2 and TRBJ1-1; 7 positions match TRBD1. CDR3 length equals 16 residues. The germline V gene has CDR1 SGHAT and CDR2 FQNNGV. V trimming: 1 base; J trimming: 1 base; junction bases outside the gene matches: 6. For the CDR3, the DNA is TGTGCCAGCAGCTTAGGGAGACACAGGGGGAACACTGAAGCTTTCTTT. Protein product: CASSLGRHRGNTEAFF.